One and the same sample provided the 9 T cell receptor beta chains below, sequenced in a study of blood T cell repertoires in COVID-19 (dated by TCRdb to 2018 to 2020). Library prep was done by the immunoSEQ multiplex PCR assay. Sourced from immuneACCESS, this table was stored by TCRdb with only in-frame sequences that have V and J called. A share of the clones is absent; for the studies checked, an unresolved V gene accounts for under half, and the remainder has no known explanation. Within this sample are around 100,000 clones, with 75% to 90% of them counted one time only. 32% of the sample goes to the ten largest clones. Sequences were obtained from peripheral blood. The origin of the receptors is a woman aged 80 or older with acute or convalescent COVID-19.

V gene TRBV10-3 combines with J gene TRBJ1-1, with 8 nucleotides matching TRBD1. The ends lost 7 bases at V and 1 base at J; junction bases unmatched: 2. Germline CDR1 is ENHRY and CDR2 is SYGVKD. There are 13 residues in the CDR3. CDR3 DNA: TGTGCCATCAAACAGGGGGAGAACACTGAAGCTTTCTTT. Residues: CAIKQGENTEAFF.

This clone was observed a handful of times. The rearrangement uses TRBV28 and TRBJ1-3, with a possible D match to TRBD1 (6 bases). Germline V lookup: CDR1 MDHEN, CDR2 SYDVKM. This CDR3 is 16 amino acids long. V lost 6 bases to trimming and J lost 0 bases, with 15 bases between them. The CDR3 is CASSKTGTISGNTIYF. The CDR3, as DNA: TGTGCCAGCAGCAAGACCGGGACAATCTCTGGAAACACCATATATTTT. Variable domain in full (rest from reference TRBV28 and TRBJ1-3): DVKVTQSSRYLVKRTGEKVFLECVQDMDHENMFWYRQDPGLGLRLIYFSYDVKMKEKGDIPEGYSVSREKKERFSLILESASTNQTSMYLCASSKTGTISGNTIYFGEGSWLTVV.

The genes are TRBV27 and TRBJ2-4; a possible D gene is TRBD2 (6 bases). The V end lost 6 bases, the J end lost 9 bases, and 21 bases lay between the germline ends. CDR3 size: 15 residues. Per germline, CDR1 MNHEY and CDR2 SMNVEV (reference sequence). CDR3 in DNA: TGTGCCAGCAGCTCCACCGGGACTTCGTGGACCATTCAGTACTTC. Protein sequence: CASSSTGTSWTIQYF.

The chain links TRBV10-3 to TRBJ2-5; a possible D gene is TRBD2 (5 bases). This CDR3 is built from 14 residues. V was pared by 3 bases and J by 3 bases, with 11 bases between. Germline V gives CDR1 ENHRY, CDR2 SYGVKD. CDR3 loop: CAISDRPGEETQYF. For the CDR3, the DNA is TGTGCCATCAGTGATAGGCCCGGGGAAGAGACCCAGTACTTC.

This chain links TRBV27 with TRBJ1-1; TRBD1 agrees at 7 bases. The germline V gene has CDR1 MNHEY and CDR2 SMNVEV (reference sequence). This CDR3 is 16 amino acids long. V shed 5 bases and J 1 base; nucleotides not matched to a gene: 10. CDR3 DNA sequence: TGTGCCAGCAGTCACCCGACCGGGACAGCGAACACTGAAGCTTTCTTT. It specifies CASSHPTGTANTEAFF.

The chain links TRBV27 to TRBJ1-5; D might be TRBD1 (5 bases). Deletions cut 0 bases from V and 2 bases from J, with 11 bases between. Germline V gene sequence: CDR1 MNHEY, CDR2 SMNVEV (reference sequence). The CDR3 runs 16 residues. The CDR3 DNA is TGTGCCAGCAGTTTATCACCCGCCAGGGGCAATCAGCCCCAGCATTTT. Protein: CASSLSPARGNQPQHF.

V usage is TRBV19 and J usage is TRBJ1-6; D not certain. Germline V gene sequence: CDR1 LNHDA, CDR2 SQIVND (reference sequence). V was clipped by 3 bases and J by 8 bases, with 14 bases between them. CDR3 length equals 15 residues. CDR3 sequence reads: CASSIAAATDSPLHF. DNA of the CDR3: TGTGCCAGTAGTATTGCGGCAGCCACGGATTCACCCCTCCACTTT.

The genes are TRBV4-1 and TRBJ1-4; TRBD1 might be the D (6 bases). Germline CDR1 reads MGHRA; CDR2 reads YSYEKL. V was pared by 0 bases and J by 1 base, with 9 bases between. This CDR3 has 16 residues. In DNA, the CDR3 is TGCGCCAGCAGCCAAGAAGCCAGGGGAACTAATGAAAAACTGTTTTTT. Protein product: CASSQEARGTNEKLFF.

The rearrangement uses TRBV10-3 and TRBJ1-2; D gene unclear. In germline, CDR1 is ENHRY, CDR2 SYGVKD. The CDR3 length is 14 residues. V was trimmed by 4 bases and J by 1 base, leaving 10 bases between them. For the CDR3, the DNA is TGTGCCATCAGTGGAGGTATTAATAACTATGGCTACACCTTC. Its translation: CAISGGINNYGYTF.